These 10 T cell receptor beta chains share one sample of origin, sequenced in a study of human thymus T cells. TCRdb's table, derived via immunoSEQ multiplex PCR, lists solely in-frame clones and lacks some. The sample consists of roughly 77,000 clones, 85% to 95% of them appearing once. Surgeons resected thymus tissue during corrective heart surgery. Material: thymus tissue. Receptors were obtained from a girl under three years old with a congenital heart defect but otherwise immunologically healthy.

The chain employs TRBV7-8 and TRBJ1-2; TRBD1 agrees at 7 bases. The germline gives CDR1 SGHVS, CDR2 FQNEAQ. J was trimmed by 4 bases and V by 5 bases; bases with no gene match: 13. The CDR3 contains 16 residues. The chain's CDR3 is CASSPPDREGCYGYTF. CDR3 DNA sequence: TGTGCCAGCAGCCCCCCCGACAGGGAAGGGTGCTATGGCTACACCTTC.

V usage is TRBV10-3 and J usage is TRBJ2-5; D ambiguous. This CDR3 is built from 15 residues. V dropped 4 bases and J dropped 3 bases, with 15 bases sitting between them. Germline CDR1 reads ENHRY; CDR2 reads SYGVKD. The CDR3 sequence is CAISGRAAKEETQYF. The CDR3 region has the DNA TGTGCCATCAGTGGGAGAGCTGCGAAGGAAGAGACCCAGTACTTC.

V gene TRBV7-9 combines with J gene TRBJ1-4; 8 positions agree with TRBD1. The J segment lost 5 bases and the V segment lost 5 bases, leaving 10 bases of the junction unmatched. Germline V gene sequence: CDR1 SEHNR, CDR2 FQNEAQ (reference sequence). CDR3 length: 16 amino acids. This CDR3 reads CASSGRDRGPNEKLFF. DNA of the CDR3: TGTGCCAGCAGCGGACGTGACAGGGGCCCAAATGAAAAACTGTTTTTT.

The rearrangement uses TRBV30 and TRBJ2-2; 8 bases match TRBD1. CDR1 is GTSNPN, CDR2 SVGIG, per germline (reference sequence). This CDR3 contains 13 residues. Germline trimming cut 5 bases from V and 1 base from J; bases unmatched to any gene: 0. The CDR3 nucleotides read TGTGCCTGGGACAGGGGGAACACCGGGGAGCTGTTTTTT. The encoded protein is CAWDRGNTGELFF.

The chain couples TRBV4-3 to TRBJ2-1, with TRBD2 matching over 8 bases. This CDR3 spans 16 amino acids. V was clipped by 1 base and J by 5 bases; unmatched bases: 7. CDR1 is LGHNA, CDR2 YSLEER, per germline. CDR3 DNA sequence: TGCGCCAGCAGCCAAGTTCAAGCGGGAGAGGACAATGAGCAGTTCTTC. Amino acids: CASSQVQAGEDNEQFF.

The chain links TRBV7-6 to TRBJ2-5; 9 positions match TRBD2. The CDR3 consists of 14 residues. Germline values: CDR1 SGHVS, CDR2 FNYEAQ. Trimming at V came to 5 bases and at J to 11 bases, leaving 12 bases not matched to a gene. The CDR3 region is CASSLGLAMSFQYF. The DNA of the CDR3 is TGTGCCAGCAGCCTGGGACTAGCCATGAGTTTTCAGTACTTC.

The chain has TRBV6-1 and TRBJ1-4; 7 nucleotides agree with TRBD1. The CDR3 loop spans 15 amino acids. V was clipped by 2 bases and J by 6 bases; unmatched bases: 6. Germline CDR1 and CDR2: MNHNS and SASEGT. CDR3 sequence: CASSEPRQGYEKLFF. DNA of the CDR3: TGTGCCAGCAGTGAACCCCGACAGGGTTATGAAAAACTGTTTTTT.

The chain is built from TRBV6-1 and TRBJ1-5; D is uncertain. This CDR3 spans 22 amino acids. Looked up from germline, CDR1 is MNHNS and CDR2 is SASEGT. Trimming took off 2 bases at V and 0 bases at J, with 29 bases between the two ends. The CDR3 loop is CASSEKLALEPGALNSNQPQHF. DNA for the CDR3: TGTGCCAGCAGTGAAAAGCTGGCACTTGAACCGGGAGCACTAAATAGCAATCAGCCCCAGCATTTT.

This clone has a single count. The chain uses TRBV18 and TRBJ1-2, with D unclear. CDR3 length equals 15 residues. Trimming removed 3 bases from V and 8 bases from J, with 19 bases in between. CDR1 is KGHSH and CDR2 is LQKENI in the germline V gene. This CDR3 is CASSPVGPGWKGYTF. CDR3 in DNA: TGTGCCAGCTCACCCGTAGGTCCCGGGTGGAAGGGCTACACCTTC.

The J gene is TRBJ2-1, the V gene TRBV14, with D unresolved. This CDR3 has 14 amino acids. CDR1 and CDR2 (germline): SGHDN, FVKESK. Trimming pared 4 bases from V and 5 bases from J, leaving 12 bases between. This chain's CDR3 is CASSPRAFDNEQFF. The DNA for the CDR3 is TGTGCCAGCAGCCCTCGGGCCTTCGACAATGAGCAGTTCTTC.